The 26 T cell receptor beta chains reported below all come from one sample, sequenced in a study of blood T cell repertoires in COVID-19. Method: immunoSEQ multiplex PCR; TCRdb's copy keeps in-frame clones and lacks some. This sample carries approximately 150,000 clones, 87% of them seen once, and the ten largest clones take less than 6.5%. The sequencing input was peripheral blood. Every receptor here comes from a human donor in a cohort sampled during active COVID-19.

This clone was detected only once. The V gene is TRBV19, the J gene TRBJ1-5; 8 bases are shared with TRBD1. Germline lookup yields CDR1 LNHDA and CDR2 SQIVND (reference sequence). Unmatched junction bases numbered 8, after V lost 5 bases and J lost 5 bases. The CDR3 runs to 15 residues. This CDR3 reads CASSAARTGYQPQHF. The CDR3 DNA is TGTGCCAGTAGTGCCGCCCGGACAGGGTATCAGCCCCAGCATTTT.

J is TRBJ1-1 and V is TRBV21-1. TRBV21-1 is described as a pseudogene. There are 18 residues in the CDR3. The CDR3: CASSTPGWTWWVNTEAFF. The CDR3 DNA is TGTGCCAGCAGCACCCCCGGGTGGACTTGGTGGGTGAACACTGAAGCTTTCTTT.

This chain links TRBV28 with TRBJ1-4, with TRBD1 identical over 8 bases. Germline trimming cut 4 bases from V and 2 bases from J; bases unmatched to any gene: 3. CDR3 length: 15 residues. Germline CDR1 MDHEN, CDR2 SYDVKM. CDR3 residues: CASSSGQGTNEKLFF. The CDR3 DNA sequence: TGTGCCAGCAGTTCAGGACAGGGCACTAATGAAAAACTGTTTTTT. The whole variable domain, filled in from reference TRBV28 and TRBJ1-4, reads DVKVTQSSRYLVKRTGEKVFLECVQDMDHENMFWYRQDPGLGLRLIYFSYDVKMKEKGDIPEGYSVSREKKERFSLILESASTNQTSMYLCASSSGQGTNEKLFFGSGTQLSVL.

The chain uses TRBV13 and TRBJ2-1; D may be TRBD2 (5 bases). In germline, CDR1 is PRHDT, CDR2 FYEKMQ (reference sequence). The CDR3 covers 16 residues. The ends were cut back, 5 bases at V and 8 bases at J, with 22 bases in the middle. The CDR3 nucleotides are TGTGCCAGCAGCCCCTCAAGACTCCTCGGGATGTATGAGCAGTTCTTC. Its protein product is CASSPSRLLGMYEQFF.

This chain uses TRBV2 with TRBJ2-7, with D perhaps TRBD1 (6 bases). V was trimmed by 3 bases and J by 2 bases, leaving 11 bases between them. The CDR3 is made up of 14 amino acids. The germline V gene has CDR1 SNHLY and CDR2 FYNNEI. The CDR3 loop is CASSEWGPAYEQYF. The DNA for the CDR3 is TGTGCCAGCAGTGAGTGGGGGCCCGCCTACGAGCAGTACTTC.

V gene TRBV27 combines with J gene TRBJ1-1, with a tentative D call TRBD1 (6 bases). The CDR3 length is 15 residues. The germline CDR1 and CDR2 sequences are MNHEY and SMNVEV (reference sequence). Trimming cost V 5 bases and J 1 base, with 14 bases left between them. CDR3 protein: CASSSRQARNTEAFF. In nucleotides, the CDR3 is TGTGCCAGCAGTAGCCGACAGGCGAGGAACACTGAAGCTTTCTTT.

CDR3 DNA: TGTGCCTGGATGGGGACAGAGGTTGAAAAACTGTTTTTT. Protein: CAWMGTEVEKLFF. The V gene is TRBV30, the J gene TRBJ1-4; 7 positions agree with TRBD1. Germline V gene sequence: CDR1 GTSNPN, CDR2 SVGIG (reference sequence). The CDR3 covers 13 residues. V lost 4 bases, J lost 7 bases, and 6 bases stayed unmatched. Combining the CDR3 with reference TRBV30 and TRBJ1-4 gives the whole variable domain SQTIHQWPATLVQPVGSPLSLECTVEGTSNPNLYWYRQAAGRGLQLLFYSVGIGQISSEVPQNLSASRPQDRQFILSSKKLLLSDSGFYLCAWMGTEVEKLFFGSGTQLSVL.

This chain joins TRBV2 and TRBJ2-3; 12 nucleotides agree with TRBD2. CDR3 size: 16 residues. Germline loops: CDR1 SNHLY, CDR2 FYNNEI. After removal of 4 bases from V and 5 bases from J, the junction contained 7 bases not matched to a gene. The CDR3 reads CASSGRLAGALDTQYF. For the CDR3, the DNA is TGTGCCAGCAGTGGGCGACTAGCGGGAGCCCTAGATACGCAGTATTTT.

The J gene is TRBJ2-7, the V gene TRBV2, with TRBD1 matching over 10 bases. Trimming cost V 7 bases and J 4 bases; bases outside gene matches: 7. Germline values: CDR1 SNHLY, CDR2 FYNNEI. The CDR3 sequence is 14 residues long. The CDR3 coding sequence is TGTGCCAGCACCAGGACAGGGGGTTCATACGAGCAGTACTTC. It specifies CASTRTGGSYEQYF. Looking up the rest from reference TRBV2 and TRBJ2-7 gives the full variable domain: EPEVTQTPSHQVTQMGQEVILRCVPISNHLYFYWYRQILGQKVEFLVSFYNNEISEKSEIFDDQFSVERPDGSNFTLKIRSTKLEDSAMYFCASTRTGGSYEQYFGPGTRLTVT.

The chain joins TRBV28 to TRBJ1-5; unclear D gene. The germline V gene has CDR1 MDHEN and CDR2 SYDVKM. Trimming removed 2 bases from V and 0 bases from J, with 8 bases in between. This CDR3 is 15 amino acids long. As DNA, the CDR3 is TGTGCCAGCAGTTTAGTTAGCGGTAGCAATCAGCCCCAGCATTTT. Encoded protein: CASSLVSGSNQPQHF. Full variable domain (missing parts from reference TRBV28 and TRBJ1-5): DVKVTQSSRYLVKRTGEKVFLECVQDMDHENMFWYRQDPGLGLRLIYFSYDVKMKEKGDIPEGYSVSREKKERFSLILESASTNQTSMYLCASSLVSGSNQPQHFGDGTRLSIL.

This chain links TRBV2 with TRBJ1-1; TRBD1 matches 10 bases. The V segment lost 7 bases and the J segment 1 base; nucleotides outside the gene matches: 3. CDR1 SNHLY and CDR2 FYNNEI come from the germline V gene. The CDR3 spans 14 residues. The CDR3 is CASTRDRGNTEAFF. The CDR3 coding sequence is TGTGCCAGCACCCGGGACAGGGGGAACACTGAAGCTTTCTTT.

The table lists this clone with a few counts. The chain joins TRBV5-1 to TRBJ2-7, with D tentatively TRBD2 (5 bases). This CDR3 region has 14 residues. Trimming left V 5 bases short and J 4 bases short, with 16 bases between. Germline V gene sequence: CDR1 SGHRS, CDR2 YFSETQ. The CDR3 protein is CASSSGADVYEQYF. CDR3 nucleotides: TGCGCCAGCAGTTCCGGAGCGGACGTTTACGAGCAGTACTTC.

J is TRBJ2-3 and V is TRBV9; 10 bases fit TRBD2. Losses at the gene ends were 0 bases for V and 4 bases for J; bases not matched to a gene: 5. CDR3 length equals 16 residues. Germline CDR1 reads SGDLS; CDR2 reads YYNGEE. For the CDR3, the DNA is TGTGCCAGCAGCGTAGACCCTAGCGGGGGTGCAGATACGCAGTATTTT. It encodes CASSVDPSGGADTQYF.

The chain is built from TRBV10-3 and TRBJ2-7, with 10 bases fitting TRBD2. Germline CDR1 is ENHRY and CDR2 is SYGVKD. This CDR3 has 14 amino acids. Trimming at V came to 6 bases and at J to 6 bases, leaving 8 bases not matched to a gene. The CDR3 bases are TGTGCCATCAGCAGAGCGGGGGGGCTCCCCGAGCAGTACTTC. Translating it yields CAISRAGGLPEQYF.

This chain joins TRBV11-3 and TRBJ2-3; 12 nucleotides match TRBD1. Germline V gene lookup returns CDR1 SGHNT and CDR2 YENEEA. This CDR3 comprises 17 residues. The trim removed 8 bases at V and 4 bases at J, leaving 13 bases unmatched. CDR3 region: CASERGDRGRRADTQYF. In DNA, the CDR3 is TGTGCCAGCGAAAGGGGGGACAGGGGGCGCCGAGCAGATACGCAGTATTTT.

The chain employs TRBV5-3 and TRBJ2-5; 7 nucleotides line up with TRBD2. Being an ORF, TRBV5-3 has a function that is uncertain. Trimming cost V 0 bases and J 3 bases; bases outside gene matches: 5. This CDR3 has 15 residues. The CDR3 sequence: CARSLEVAGEETQYF. The CDR3 bases are TGTGCCAGAAGCTTGGAGGTTGCGGGAGAAGAGACCCAGTACTTC.

The J gene is TRBJ1-5, the V gene TRBV28; possibly TRBD1 for D (5 bases). Germline V gene sequence: CDR1 MDHEN, CDR2 SYDVKM. The CDR3 is made up of 17 amino acids. The V end lost 4 bases, the J end lost 0 bases, and 16 bases lay between the germline ends. The chain's CDR3 is CASSSPAGIYSNQPQHF. CDR3 sequence (DNA): TGTGCCAGCAGTTCCCCAGCAGGGATCTATAGCAATCAGCCCCAGCATTTT.

Only one count was recorded for this clone. The gene calls are TRBV6-6 and TRBJ2-2; D unresolved. The V gene lost 11 bases and the J gene lost 6 bases, with 10 bases spanning the gap. Germline V gives CDR1 MNHNY, CDR2 SVGAGI (reference sequence). There are 11 residues in the CDR3. The CDR3 DNA sequence: TGTGCCGCAAACCGCGCCGGGGAGCTGTTTTTT. This codes for CAANRAGELFF.

The V and J genes are TRBV20-1 and TRBJ2-7, with D maybe TRBD2 (5 bases). Per the germline V gene, CDR1 is DFQATT and CDR2 is SNEGSKA (reference sequence). Trimming took 3 bases from V and 5 from J, leaving 17 bases between them. The CDR3 has 14 amino acids. The CDR3 DNA follows: TGCAGTGCTAGTTTTTTTGGGCTAGCAGACGAGCAGTACTTC. It yields the protein CSASFFGLADEQYF.

The rearrangement joins TRBV9 to TRBJ1-3; a possible D gene is TRBD1 (5 bases). Trimming removed 4 bases from V and 2 bases from J, with 13 bases in between. CDR1 SGDLS and CDR2 YYNGEE come from the germline V gene. This CDR3 contains 15 residues. CDR3 loop: CASSLGHAAGNTIYF. CDR3 in DNA: TGTGCCAGCAGCCTTGGACATGCGGCTGGAAACACCATATATTTT.

The chain is built from TRBV9 and TRBJ2-1; 10 bases are a match to TRBD2. Germline lookup yields CDR1 SGDLS and CDR2 YYNGEE. The CDR3 sequence is 16 residues long. Trimming removed 4 bases from V and 7 bases from J; junction bases left unmatched: 11. The CDR3 region has the DNA TGTGCCAGCAGCCCCTCTGGACTAGCGGTTGAAAATGAGCAGTTCTTC. It yields the protein CASSPSGLAVENEQFF.

Here the CDR3 DNA reads TGTGCCTGGAGTGGACTAGCGGGAGGCCTCGCCTACGAGCAGTACTTC. As protein: CAWSGLAGGLAYEQYF. This sequence joins TRBV30 and TRBJ2-7, with 13 positions matching TRBD2. The CDR3 extends over 16 amino acids. Trimming took 1 base from V and 2 from J; bases not matched to a gene: 5. The germline gives CDR1 GTSNPN, CDR2 SVGIG (reference sequence). The full variable domain, its missing parts supplied by reference TRBV30 and TRBJ2-7, is SQTIHQWPATLVQPVGSPLSLECTVEGTSNPNLYWYRQAAGRGLQLLFYSVGIGQISSEVPQNLSASRPQDRQFILSSKKLLLSDSGFYLCAWSGLAGGLAYEQYFGPGTRLTVT.

This CDR3 is CASSPRGSSGANVLTF. The CDR3 DNA is TGTGCCAGCTCACCACGAGGTAGCTCTGGGGCCAACGTCCTGACTTTC. V gene TRBV18 combines with J gene TRBJ2-6; no firm D call. This CDR3 spans 16 amino acids. Germline V gives CDR1 KGHSH, CDR2 LQKENI. V was cut by 1 base and J by 0 bases, with 7 bases left in between.

The chain joins TRBV9 to TRBJ1-5; D remains unclear. CDR3 size: 13 residues. Trimming shortened V by 6 bases and J by 0 bases, and 7 bases separated the two germline ends. Germline V gene sequence: CDR1 SGDLS, CDR2 YYNGEE. CDR3 protein: CASNSNSNQPQHF. The CDR3 DNA follows: TGTGCCAGCAATAGCAATAGCAATCAGCCCCAGCATTTT.

The V gene is TRBV9, the J gene TRBJ2-1, with 8 bases identical to TRBD1. The CDR3 consists of 13 residues. Germline V gene data show CDR1 as SGDLS and CDR2 as YYNGEE. Trimming removed 3 bases from V and 5 bases from J; junction bases left unmatched: 1. In DNA, the CDR3 is TGTGCCAGCAGCGCGGGACAGGACAATGAGCAGTTCTTC. Encoded protein: CASSAGQDNEQFF.

This chain joins TRBV3-1 (or the pseudogene TRBV3-2) and TRBJ1-2; no clear D. The CDR3 covers 14 residues. The V end was cut by 3 bases, the J end by 4 bases, with 12 bases between. CDR1 LGHDT and CDR2 YNNKEL come from the germline V gene (reference sequence). CDR3 DNA: TGTGCCAGCAGCCACAACACCCCAGGCTATGGCTACACCTTC. This sequence encodes CASSHNTPGYGYTF.